This is a list of T cell receptor beta chains from one sample in a study of T-cell memory formation after mild COVID-19. In TCRdb, the 5' RACE reads were re-called with MiXCR into one record per CDR3 protein. The sample lists more than 45,000 distinct CDR3 sequences; 9.3% were seen once. The sequencing sample was made of PBMCs or a T cell subset sorted from them (not recorded which). Receptors were obtained from an adult woman who had mild COVID-19 (a few samples of this study predate the infection). Cell type and time point are not known. Both conserved end residues are part of each CDR3. A D gene is named only where the DNA matches it firmly. Clone sizes are given selectively: once, few, many, or a class where the clone is expanded.

>many|TRBJ2-7|TRBV5-8|TRBD1
CASSLGQGLYEQYF
TGTGCCAGCAGCCTGGGACAGGGTTTGTACGAGCAGTACTTC
>few|TRBJ1-1|TRBV12-5|-
CASGLQGTSTEAFF
TGTGCTAGTGGTTTGCAGGGGACCTCCACTGAAGCTTTCTTT
>few|TRBJ2-3|TRBV18|-
CASSPGLATDTQYF
TGTGCCAGCTCACCAGGTCTAGCCACAGATACGCAGTATTTT
>many|TRBJ2-5|TRBV11-2|-
CASRRPPQETQYF
TGTGCCAGCAGAAGACCCCCACAAGAGACCCAGTACTTC
>-|TRBJ1-6|TRBV12-3/TRBV12-4|TRBD1
CASRTGTGYNSPLHF
TGTGCCAGCAGAACCGGGACAGGCTATAATTCACCCCTCCACTTT
>-|TRBJ1-1|TRBV5-6|-
CASSFFAGNTEAFF
TGTGCCAGCAGCTTCTTCGCGGGGAACACTGAAGCTTTCTTT
>few|TRBJ2-3|TRBV7-6|-
CASSSGARAQGTDTQYF
TGTGCCAGCAGTTCTGGAGCGCGGGCGCAAGGGACAGATACGCAGTATTTT
>few|TRBJ1-1|TRBV5-1|TRBD1
CASSDRQGVNTEAFF
TGCGCCAGCAGCGACAGACAGGGGGTGAACACTGAAGCTTTCTTT
>-|TRBJ2-7|TRBV9|TRBD1
CASSVNDRDSYEQYF
TGTGCCAGCAGCGTAAACGACAGGGACTCCTACGAGCAGTACTTC
>many|TRBJ2-6|TRBV5-1|-
CASSLTGSSGANVLTF
TGCGCCAGCAGCTTGACGGGGAGCTCTGGGGCCAACGTCCTGACTTTC
>many|TRBJ2-7|TRBV20-1|TRBD1
CSARPLDRGQGYEQYF
TGCAGTGCTAGACCCCTTGACAGGGGGCAGGGGTACGAGCAGTACTTC
>many|TRBJ1-5|TRBV28|-
CASTQDVFQHF
TGTGCCAGCACCCAGGACGTTTTCCAGCATTTT
>few|TRBJ2-1|TRBV4-3|TRBD2
CASSPGGGSGRANEQFF
TGCGCCAGCAGCCCCGGAGGGGGTAGCGGGAGGGCAAATGAGCAGTTCTTC
>-|TRBJ2-5|TRBV4-2|TRBD2
CASSGSEETQYF
TGTGCCTCTAGCGGGAGTGAGGAGACCCAGTACTTC
>-|TRBJ2-5|TRBV20-1|-
CSAPLRLVLQETQYF
TGCAGTGCTCCTCTCCGACTTGTATTACAAGAGACCCAGTACTTC
>few|TRBJ2-7|TRBV9|TRBD2
CASSATSGSGEQYF
TGTGCCAGCAGCGCGACTAGCGGGAGCGGCGAGCAGTACTTC